A selection of T cell receptor beta chains follows, all from one sample in a study of T-cell memory formation after mild COVID-19. TCRdb re-derived calls from the 5' RACE reads in MiXCR, one entry per CDR3 protein. The sample has under 300,000 distinct CDR3 sequences, approximately 7.6% seen once. Sequencing used PBMCs or a T cell subset sorted from them (not recorded which). The origin of the receptors is a man younger than 35 who had mild COVID-19 (a few samples of this study predate the infection). Cell type and time point are not known. Both conserved end residues are part of each CDR3. D genes are given only for firm matches. Expanded clones are given a class, and other clones once, few, many or no size at all.

j_gene | abundance | d_gene | v_gene | CDR3aa | CDR3nt
TRBJ2-1 | NA | NA | TRBV5-6 | CASSLIGFNEQFF | TGTGCCAGCAGCTTGATAGGGTTCAATGAGCAGTTCTTC
TRBJ1-6 | NA | NA | TRBV20-1 | CSARDQGINSPLHF | TGCAGTGCTAGAGATCAGGGGATTAATTCACCCCTCCACTTT
TRBJ1-6 | few | NA | TRBV7-2 | CASSLEHSLGNSPLHF | TGTGCCAGCAGCTTAGAACACAGCTTGGGTAATTCACCCCTCCACTTT
TRBJ2-1 | NA | NA | TRBV20-1 | CSAQKGPLEDNEQFF | TGCAGTGCTCAAAAAGGACCCCTCGAGGACAATGAGCAGTTCTTC
TRBJ1-1 | NA | NA | TRBV12-3/TRBV12-4 | CASSSKSSANTEAFF | TGTGCCAGCAGTAGTAAATCGTCAGCCAACACTGAAGCTTTCTTT
TRBJ2-5 | NA | TRBD2 | TRBV7-2 | CASSSGGLQTQYF | TGTGCCAGCAGCTCCGGGGGGTTGCAGACCCAGTACTTC
TRBJ1-2 | few | TRBD1 | TRBV12-3/TRBV12-4 | CASSLDFARGDYGYTF | TGTGCCAGCAGTTTAGATTTTGCCAGGGGGGATTATGGCTACACCTTC
TRBJ2-1 | few | NA | TRBV12-3/TRBV12-4 | CASSSRDTKYNEQFF | TGTGCCAGCAGCTCCCGGGACACAAAATACAATGAGCAGTTCTTC
TRBJ1-1 | few | NA | TRBV18 | CASSTLGGLRNTEAFF | TGTGCCAGCTCAACCCTCGGGGGTTTGAGGAACACTGAAGCTTTCTTT
TRBJ2-7 | few | NA | TRBV9 | CASSVGGAGSIYEQYF | TGTGCCAGCAGCGTAGGGGGAGCAGGGTCTATCTACGAGCAGTACTTC
TRBJ2-2 | few | NA | TRBV5-1 | CASSYGTANTGELFF | TGCGCCAGCAGCTATGGGACGGCGAACACCGGGGAGCTGTTTTTT
TRBJ2-7 | many | TRBD2 | TRBV6-5 | CASSLSRGGWNEQYF | TGTGCCAGCAGTTTGTCGCGGGGGGGCTGGAACGAGCAGTACTTC
TRBJ1-1 | many | NA | TRBV5-1 | CASSLLAYTEAFF | TGCGCCAGCAGCTTGCTGGCCTACACTGAAGCTTTCTTT
TRBJ2-7 | NA | NA | TRBV11-3 | CASSPADSTYEQYF | TGTGCCAGCAGCCCCGCCGACAGCACCTACGAGCAGTACTTC
TRBJ1-3 | NA | NA | TRBV7-9 | CASSVLTSSGNTIYF | TGTGCCAGCAGCGTTTTGACGAGCTCTGGAAACACCATATATTTT
TRBJ2-1 | NA | TRBD1 | TRBV5-4 | CASSRLGQGNNEQFF | TGTGCCAGCAGCCGTCTGGGACAGGGTAACAATGAGCAGTTCTTC